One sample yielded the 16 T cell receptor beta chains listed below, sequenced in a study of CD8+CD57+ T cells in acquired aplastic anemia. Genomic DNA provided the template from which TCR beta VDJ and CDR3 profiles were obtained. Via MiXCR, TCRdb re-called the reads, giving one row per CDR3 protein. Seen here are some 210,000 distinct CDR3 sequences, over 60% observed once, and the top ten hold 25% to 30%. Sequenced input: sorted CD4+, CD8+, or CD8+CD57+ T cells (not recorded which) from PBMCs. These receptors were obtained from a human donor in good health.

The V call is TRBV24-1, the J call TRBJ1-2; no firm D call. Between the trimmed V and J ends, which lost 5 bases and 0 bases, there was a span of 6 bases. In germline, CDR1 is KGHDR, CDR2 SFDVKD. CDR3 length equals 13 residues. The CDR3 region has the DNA TGTGCCACCAGTGCACCTTCTAACTATGGCTACACCTTC. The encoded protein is CATSAPSNYGYTF.

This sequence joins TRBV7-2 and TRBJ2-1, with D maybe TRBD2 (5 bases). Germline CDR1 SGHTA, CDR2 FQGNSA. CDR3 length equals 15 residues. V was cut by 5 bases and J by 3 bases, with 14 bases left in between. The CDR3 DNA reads TGTGCCAGCAGCGCATTTGGGAGCAACTACAATGAGCAGTTCTTC. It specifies CASSAFGSNYNEQFF.

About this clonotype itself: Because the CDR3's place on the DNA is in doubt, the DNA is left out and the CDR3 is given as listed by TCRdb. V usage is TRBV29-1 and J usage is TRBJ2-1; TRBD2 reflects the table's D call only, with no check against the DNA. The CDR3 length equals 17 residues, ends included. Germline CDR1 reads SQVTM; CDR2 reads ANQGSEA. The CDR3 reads CSVAGGIAPRNYNELFF.

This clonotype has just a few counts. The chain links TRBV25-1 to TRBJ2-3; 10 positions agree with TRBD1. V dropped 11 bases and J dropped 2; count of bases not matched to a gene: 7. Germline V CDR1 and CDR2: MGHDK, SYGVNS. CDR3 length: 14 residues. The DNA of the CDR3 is TGTGCCCCAACGGGGACAGGGGTCACAGATACGCAGTATTTT. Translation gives CAPTGTGVTDTQYF. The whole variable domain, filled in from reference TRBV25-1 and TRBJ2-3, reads EADIYQTPRYLVIGTGKKITLECSQTMGHDKMYWYQQDPGMELHLIHYSYGVNSTEKGDLSSESTVSRIRTEHFPLTLESARPSHTSQYLCAPTGTGVTDTQYFGPGTRLTVL.

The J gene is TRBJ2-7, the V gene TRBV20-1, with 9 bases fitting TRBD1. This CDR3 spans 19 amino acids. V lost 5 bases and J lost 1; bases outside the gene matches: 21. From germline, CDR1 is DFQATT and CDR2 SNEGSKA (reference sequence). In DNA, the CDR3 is TGCAGTGCTCGACGTACAGGGGGCGTAAGTGGGGGAGGGTCCTACGAGCAGTACTTC. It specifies CSARRTGGVSGGGSYEQYF.

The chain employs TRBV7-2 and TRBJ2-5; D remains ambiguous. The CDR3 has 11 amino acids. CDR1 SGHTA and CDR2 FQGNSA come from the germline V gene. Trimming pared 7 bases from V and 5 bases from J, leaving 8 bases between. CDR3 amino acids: CASKSWETQYF. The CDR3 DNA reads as TGTGCCAGCAAGTCTTGGGAGACCCAGTACTTC.

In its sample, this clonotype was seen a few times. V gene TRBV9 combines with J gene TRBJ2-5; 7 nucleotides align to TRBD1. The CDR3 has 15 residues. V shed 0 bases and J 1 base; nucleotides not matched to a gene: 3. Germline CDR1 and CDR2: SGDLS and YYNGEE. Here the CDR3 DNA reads TGTGCCAGCAGCGTAGGGGGACAGCGCCAAGAGACCCAGTACTTC. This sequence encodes CASSVGGQRQETQYF.

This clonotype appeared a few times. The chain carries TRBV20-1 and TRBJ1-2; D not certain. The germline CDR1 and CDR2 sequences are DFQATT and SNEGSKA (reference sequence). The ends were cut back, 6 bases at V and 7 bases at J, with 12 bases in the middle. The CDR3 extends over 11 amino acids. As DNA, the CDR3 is TGCAGTGCCGACGGGCGTTTTGGCTACACCTTC. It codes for CSADGRFGYTF.

CDR3 region: CASSQQGGQPQHF. The CDR3, as DNA: TGTGCCAGCAGCCAACAGGGGGGTCAGCCCCAGCATTTT. V usage is TRBV7-9 and J usage is TRBJ1-5, with 8 positions matching TRBD1. Germline V gives CDR1 SEHNR, CDR2 FQNEAQ (reference sequence). The CDR3 spans 13 residues. V shed 5 bases, J shed 6 bases, and the junction held 3 bases outside the gene matches.

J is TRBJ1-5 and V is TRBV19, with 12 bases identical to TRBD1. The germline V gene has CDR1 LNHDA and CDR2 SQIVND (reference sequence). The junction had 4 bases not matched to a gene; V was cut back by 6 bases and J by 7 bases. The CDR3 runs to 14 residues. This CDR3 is CASSRDRGLQPQHF. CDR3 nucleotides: TGTGCCAGTAGCCGGGACAGGGGGCTCCAGCCCCAGCATTTT.

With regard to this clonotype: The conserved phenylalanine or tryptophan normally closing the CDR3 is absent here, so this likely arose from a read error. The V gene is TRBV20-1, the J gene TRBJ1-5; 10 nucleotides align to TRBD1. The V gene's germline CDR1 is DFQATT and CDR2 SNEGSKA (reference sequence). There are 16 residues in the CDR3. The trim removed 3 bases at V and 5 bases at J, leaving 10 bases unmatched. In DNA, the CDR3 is TGCAGTGCTAGGGAACCTGGACAGGGGGAGGATCAGCCCCAGCATCTT. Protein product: CSAREPGQGEDQPQHL.

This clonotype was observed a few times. The CDR3 reads CASSLTSGGSGQYF. CDR3 nucleotides: TGTGCCAGCAGTTTAACGTCGGGGGGGTCCGGGCAGTACTTC. The chain has TRBV2 and TRBJ2-7; 8 bases fit TRBD2. V shed 5 bases and J 9 bases; nucleotides not matched to a gene: 12. Germline CDR1 and CDR2: SNHLY and FYNNEI. This CDR3 has 14 residues.

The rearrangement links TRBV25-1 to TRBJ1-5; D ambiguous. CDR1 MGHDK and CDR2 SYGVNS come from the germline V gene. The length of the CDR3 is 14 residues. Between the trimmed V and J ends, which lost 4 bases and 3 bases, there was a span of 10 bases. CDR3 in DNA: TGTGCCAGCAGTGGGGCAGCCCACAATCAGCCCCAGCATTTT. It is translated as CASSGAAHNQPQHF.

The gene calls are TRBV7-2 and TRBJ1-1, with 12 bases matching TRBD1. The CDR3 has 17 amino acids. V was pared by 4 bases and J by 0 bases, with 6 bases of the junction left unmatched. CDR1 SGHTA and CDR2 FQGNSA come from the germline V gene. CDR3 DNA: TGTGCCAGCAGCTACTGGGACAGGGGGCGCGTGAACACTGAAGCTTTCTTT. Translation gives CASSYWDRGRVNTEAFF.

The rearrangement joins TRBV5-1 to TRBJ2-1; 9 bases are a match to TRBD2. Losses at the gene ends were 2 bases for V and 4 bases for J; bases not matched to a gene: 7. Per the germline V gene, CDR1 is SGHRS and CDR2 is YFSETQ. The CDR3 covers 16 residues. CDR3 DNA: TGCGCCAGCAGCTTTAGCGGGGGCTTTACTTACAATGAGCAGTTCTTC. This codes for CASSFSGGFTYNEQFF.

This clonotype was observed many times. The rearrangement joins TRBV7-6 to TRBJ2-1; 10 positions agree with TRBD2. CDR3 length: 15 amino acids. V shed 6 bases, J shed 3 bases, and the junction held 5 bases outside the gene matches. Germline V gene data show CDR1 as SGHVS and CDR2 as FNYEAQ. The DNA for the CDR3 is TGTGCCAGCAGTACTAGCGGGGTTAGCTACAATGAGCAGTTCTTC. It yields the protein CASSTSGVSYNEQFF.